The 9 T cell receptor beta chains below come from one sample, sequenced in a study of blood T cells in healthy people across ages. It was with a sample-barcoded 5' primer and a J-beta primer mix that a second PCR of roughly 7 to 11 cycles was run. TCRdb independently ran MiXCR on the 5' RACE reads; one entry per CDR3 protein. The profile shows 1.5 million to 2 million distinct CDR3 sequences, roughly two fifths of them singletons. The sample consisted of blood. These receptors all stem from a human donor in good health.

The chain uses TRBV7-9 and TRBJ1-1; the match to TRBD1 covers 7 bases. The CDR3 is made up of 15 amino acids. Trimming removed 5 bases from V and 1 base from J; junction bases left unmatched: 7. Germline V CDR1 and CDR2: SEHNR, FQNEAQ (reference sequence). In nucleotides, the CDR3 is TGTGCCAGCAGCCCCTCGACAGGGACGAACACTGAAGCTTTCTTT. Residues: CASSPSTGTNTEAFF.

Comment on this clonotype: The junction does not match germline at one end; this may be a read error. This chain uses TRBV4-2 with TRBJ1-2, with D perhaps matching TRBD1 (6 bases). The germline gives CDR1 LGHNA, CDR2 YNFKEQ. This CDR3 comprises 13 residues. The CDR3 DNA is TGTGCCAGCACCCAAGGGGGGGGAGATGGCTACACCTTC. It encodes CASTQGGGDGYTF.

This chain uses TRBV20-1 with TRBJ1-1; TRBD1 might be the D (6 bases). V shed 3 bases and J shed 3 bases, with 11 bases lying between them. CDR3 length equals 13 residues. CDR1 is DFQATT, CDR2 SNEGSKA, per germline (reference sequence). The CDR3 region has the DNA TGCAGTGCTAGCGAACAGGGTGACACTGAAGCTTTCTTT. It is translated as CSASEQGDTEAFF.

This clonotype was seen a handful of times. This chain links TRBV11-2 with TRBJ1-2; 8 nucleotides align to TRBD1. V lost 5 bases, J lost 6 bases, and 14 bases stayed unmatched. The CDR3 runs 16 residues. Germline V CDR1 and CDR2: SGHAT, FQNNGV. CDR3 protein: CASSPQGATNLDGYTF. CDR3 coding DNA: TGTGCCAGCAGCCCCCAGGGGGCCACAAATTTGGATGGCTACACCTTC.

As for this clonotype: This may arise from a read error, as a much more abundant clone is one base away. The chain links TRBV10-3 to TRBJ1-1, with D unclear. CDR1 is ENHRY and CDR2 is SYGVKD in the germline V gene. The CDR3 length is 14 residues. The germline V and J ends were trimmed by 5 bases and 4 bases, with 14 bases remaining between them. The CDR3 spells CAISFSEVCTEAFF. CDR3 bases: TGTGCCATCAGTTTTTCAGAGGTCTGCACTGAAGCTTTCTTT.

V is TRBV7-2 and J is TRBJ1-2; D unclear. Germline V gives CDR1 SGHTA, CDR2 FQGNSA. This CDR3 is built from 13 residues. V lost 6 bases, J lost 8 bases, and 16 bases lay in between. CDR3 sequence: CASRSRPVGGYTF. CDR3 DNA sequence: TGTGCCAGCAGATCTAGGCCAGTTGGAGGCTACACCTTC.

The chain links TRBV3-1 to TRBJ2-3; D is ambiguous. The CDR3 has 15 residues. The germline V gene encodes CDR1 LGHDT and CDR2 YNNKEL (reference sequence). V was pared by 3 bases and J by 9 bases, with 19 bases between. The CDR3: CASSHHWGTEVTQYF. The CDR3 nucleotides read TGTGCCAGCAGCCACCACTGGGGAACGGAAGTGACGCAGTATTTT.

CDR3 DNA sequence: TGTGCCAGCAGCCAAGGTGGACTAGCGGGGGCCGGGGATGAGCAGTTCTTC. Translating gives CASSQGGLAGAGDEQFF. The rearrangement uses TRBV4-2 and TRBJ2-1; 13 bases fit TRBD2. Germline V lookup: CDR1 LGHNA, CDR2 YNFKEQ. CDR3 length: 17 residues. The trim removed 1 base at V and 8 bases at J, leaving 8 bases unmatched.

This clonotype was seen once. The chain is built from TRBV9 and TRBJ2-7, with TRBD1 identical over 11 bases. The trim removed 4 bases at V and 2 bases at J, leaving 5 bases unmatched. The CDR3 consists of 15 residues. The germline CDR1 and CDR2 sequences are SGDLS and YYNGEE. CDR3 DNA: TGTGCCAGCAGCCGGAGGACAGGGGGCGCCTACGAGCAGTACTTC. Amino acid sequence: CASSRRTGGAYEQYF.